What follows is one TCR beta chain and its context. The target of this receptor is not known. Per-base qualities were not stored, and no clone one base away is much larger. These data come from a study of T cell changes during pregnancy in multiple sclerosis (dated by TCRdb to between 2018 and 2021). Notes on the research overall: In women with multiple sclerosis, the researchers looked at how the T cell repertoire shifted as pregnancy progressed.

The method was the immunoSEQ multiplex PCR assay. Entries here come from immuneACCESS through TCRdb and include only in-frame sequences with V and J called. Some clones fail to appear in such tables; in the studies checked, an unresolved V gene covers under half of the shortfall, and the cause of the remainder is unknown. The sample records around 30,000 clones, 80% to 90% of which are singletons. The top ten constitute roughly 10% of the sample. Sample: CD8+ T cells from peripheral blood mononuclear cells, taken in the first trimester of pregnancy. The receptor was derived from a female donor with multiple sclerosis, enrolled in a pregnancy study.

The CDR3 amino acid sequence is: CASSVGDYYEQYF. The sequence in DNA is TGTGCCAGCAGCGTGGGAGACTACTACGAGCAGTACTTC. This chain is built from TRBV9 and TRBJ2-7; the D region possibly corresponds to TRBD2 (5 bases align). According to the germline V gene, CDR1 reads SGDLS and CDR2 reads YYNGEE. V is clipped by 2 bases and J by 3 bases, and the sequence between their germline boundaries is 9 bases long. The CDR3 has 13 amino acids, counting the end cysteine and phenylalanine. Only the CDR3 DNA stays, 39 bases, in frame from base 1. The entire variable domain, with the stretches around the CDR3 drawn from the reference TRBV9 and TRBJ2-7 proteins, is DSGVTQTPKHLITATGQRVTLRCSPRSGDLSVYWYQQSLDQGLQFLIQYYNGEERAKGNILERFSAQQFPDLHSELNLSSLELGDSALYFCASSVGDYYEQYFGPGTRLTVT.